Shown below are 25 T cell receptor beta chains from a single sample sequenced in a study of technical replicates of blood from a handful of donors. Produced via immunoSEQ multiplex PCR; TCRdb's table is partial and in-frame only. The sample shows around 90,000 clones, around 94% of them seen only once. The sample was T cells isolated from PBMCs. These receptor sequences come from a human donor in good health.

The rearrangement links TRBV28 to TRBJ1-1; 12 bases agree with TRBD1. Germline values: CDR1 MDHEN, CDR2 SYDVKM. The ends lost 2 bases at V and 4 bases at J; junction bases unmatched: 14. The CDR3 has 19 amino acids. CDR3 sequence: CASSLPFGGTGGLGTEAFF. CDR3 in DNA: TGTGCCAGCAGTTTACCCTTTGGCGGGACAGGGGGCCTCGGCACTGAAGCTTTCTTT.

As concerns this clone: Other DNA sequences in this specimen translate into the identical CDR3. The V gene is TRBV27, the J gene TRBJ2-7; 9 bases map to TRBD1. The CDR3 covers 14 residues. Germline lookup yields CDR1 MNHEY and CDR2 SMNVEV (reference sequence). V lost 5 bases, J lost 4 bases, and 6 bases stayed unmatched. CDR3 coding DNA: TGTGCCAGCAGTCCGACCGGGACAGGGTACGAGCAGTACTTC. It specifies CASSPTGTGYEQYF.

This chain joins TRBV7-2 and TRBJ2-5, with a possible D match to TRBD2 (5 bases). Germline V lookup: CDR1 SGHTA, CDR2 FQGNSA. There are 15 residues in the CDR3. Deletions cut 3 bases from V and 2 bases from J, with 13 bases between. DNA for the CDR3: TGTGCCAGCAGCTTTAGAGGGCTGGGGCAAGAGACCCAGTACTTC. Its protein product is CASSFRGLGQETQYF.

The rearrangement uses TRBV7-3 and TRBJ2-3, with 7 positions matching TRBD1. Looked up from germline, CDR1 is SGHTA and CDR2 is FQGTGA. The CDR3 runs 16 residues. The J segment lost 2 bases and the V segment lost 5 bases, leaving 10 bases of the junction unmatched. The CDR3 bases are TGTGCCAGCAGCGATGTAGGGGGCTGGTACACAGATACGCAGTATTTT. Encoded protein: CASSDVGGWYTDTQYF.

Points on this clone: The same CDR3 is also encoded by other DNA sequences in this sample. V usage is TRBV7-9 and J usage is TRBJ1-5; no firm D call. Trimming took 1 base from V and 7 from J, leaving 8 bases between them. The CDR3 totals 13 residues. Germline V CDR1 and CDR2: SEHNR, FQNEAQ (reference sequence). CDR3: CASSLGGGQPQHF. CDR3 sequence (DNA): TGTGCCAGCAGCTTAGGGGGAGGCCAGCCCCAGCATTTT.

The chain carries TRBV27 and TRBJ2-7; a weak D match, TRBD1 (6 bases). Germline V CDR1 and CDR2: MNHEY, SMNVEV (reference sequence). This CDR3 is built from 14 residues. V was clipped by 3 bases and J by 2 bases, with 11 bases between them. CDR3: CASSLQGSTYEQYF. In nucleotides, the CDR3 is TGTGCCAGCAGTTTGCAGGGGTCCACCTACGAGCAGTACTTC.

CDR3 sequence reads: CAISVAGGDKTQYF. The DNA of the CDR3 is TGTGCCATCAGTGTCGCGGGAGGCGATAAGACCCAGTACTTC. This rearrangement joins TRBV10-3 to TRBJ2-5; 8 nucleotides match TRBD2. Germline values: CDR1 ENHRY, CDR2 SYGVKD. V trimming: 4 bases; J trimming: 6 bases; junction bases outside the gene matches: 7. The length of the CDR3 is 14 residues.

The chain joins TRBV30 to TRBJ2-3, with D uncertain. The CDR3 contains 12 residues. Trimming cost V 1 base and J 11 bases, with 13 bases left between them. Germline CDR1 reads GTSNPN; CDR2 reads SVGIG (reference sequence). The CDR3 is CAWSDTGGWQYF. The CDR3 DNA is TGTGCCTGGAGTGACACGGGTGGGTGGCAGTATTTT.

This sequence joins TRBV5-6 and TRBJ2-1; 13 positions agree with TRBD2. The CDR3 is 15 residues long. Germline V CDR1 and CDR2: SGHDT, YYEEEE. The trim removed 4 bases at V and 7 bases at J, leaving 5 bases unmatched. The chain's CDR3 is CASSHKTSGRNEQFF. The CDR3 region has the DNA TGTGCCAGCAGCCACAAGACTAGCGGGAGGAATGAGCAGTTCTTC.

This clone has a single count. CDR3 bases: TGTGCCAGTAGTAAGGGAGACTCTGGAAACACCATATATTTT. Its protein is CASSKGDSGNTIYF. The chain joins TRBV19 to TRBJ1-3, with no clear D. Germline V gene lookup returns CDR1 LNHDA and CDR2 SQIVND (reference sequence). The V end lost 4 bases, the J end lost 0 bases, and 7 bases lay between the germline ends. The CDR3 length is 14 residues.

V gene TRBV19 combines with J gene TRBJ2-7; TRBD2 matches 7 bases. The germline CDR1 and CDR2 sequences are LNHDA and SQIVND (reference sequence). J gave up 3 bases and V 3 bases, and 5 bases lay outside the gene matches. This CDR3 is built from 14 residues. The CDR3: CASSIPGLHYEQYF. The CDR3 DNA follows: TGTGCCAGTAGTATTCCGGGACTACACTACGAGCAGTACTTC.

The chain carries TRBV27 and TRBJ2-3; 9 bases fit TRBD1. Trimming removed 5 bases from V and 4 bases from J; junction bases left unmatched: 7. CDR1 is MNHEY, CDR2 SMNVEV, per germline (reference sequence). The CDR3 spans 15 residues. The CDR3 reads CASSLGQGGPDTQYF. The CDR3 DNA follows: TGTGCCAGCAGTCTGGGACAGGGAGGACCAGATACGCAGTATTTT.

The CDR3 is CASSQDGDRNYGYTF. In nucleotides, the CDR3 is TGTGCCAGCAGCCAAGACGGGGACAGAAACTATGGCTACACCTTC. The J gene is TRBJ1-2, the V gene TRBV4-2; 7 bases fit TRBD1. This CDR3 contains 15 residues. CDR1 is LGHNA and CDR2 is YNFKEQ in the germline V gene. The V and J ends lost 0 bases and 2 bases, in that order; junction bases with no gene match: 3.

V gene TRBV25-1 combines with J gene TRBJ2-1, with D possibly matching TRBD2 (5 bases). The V gene lost 7 bases and the J gene lost 0 bases, with 13 bases spanning the gap. The CDR3 is 15 amino acids. Germline assignment: CDR1 MGHDK and CDR2 SYGVNS. Here the CDR3 reads CASKAEGGSYNEQFF. The CDR3, as DNA: TGTGCCAGCAAGGCGGAAGGAGGCTCCTACAATGAGCAGTTCTTC.

Here the CDR3 DNA reads TGTGCCAGCAGCTTGACTGGGACTAGCGGGACAGAGACCCAGTACTTC. This sequence encodes CASSLTGTSGTETQYF. The genes are TRBV7-3 and TRBJ2-5; TRBD2 matches at 13 bases. The germline V gene has CDR1 SGHTA and CDR2 FQGTGA. The CDR3 has 16 residues. V gave up 3 bases and J gave up 4 bases; unmatched junction bases: 5. Using reference TRBV7-3 and TRBJ2-5 for the parts outside the CDR3, the full variable domain is GAGVSQTPSNKVTEKGKYVELRCDPISGHTALYWYRQSLGQGPEFLIYFQGTGAADDSGLPNDRFFAVRPEGSVSTLKIQRTERGDSAVYLCASSLTGTSGTETQYFGPGTRLLVL.

The chain recombines TRBV19 with TRBJ1-1; TRBD1 is a possible D gene (5 bases). V gave up 5 bases and J gave up 4 bases, with 11 bases separating them. Germline loops: CDR1 LNHDA, CDR2 SQIVND (reference sequence). CDR3 length: 13 amino acids. The CDR3 region is CASSYSGSTEAFF. The CDR3 coding sequence is TGTGCCAGTAGTTATTCAGGGTCCACTGAAGCTTTCTTT.

V and J are TRBV28 and TRBJ1-2, with 7 bases identical to TRBD1. This CDR3 is built from 12 residues. Germline V gene sequence: CDR1 MDHEN, CDR2 SYDVKM. The V and J ends lost 9 bases and 5 bases, in that order; junction bases with no gene match: 6. The CDR3 reads CASQGEGYGYTF. The CDR3 DNA reads TGTGCCAGTCAGGGGGAAGGGTATGGCTACACCTTC.

The chain uses TRBV5-4 and TRBJ2-7; 11 nucleotides align to TRBD2. Trimming cost V 0 bases and J 5 bases; bases outside gene matches: 10. Looked up from germline, CDR1 is SGHNT and CDR2 is YYREEE (reference sequence). The CDR3 length is 17 residues. CDR3 bases: TGTGCCAGCAGCTTGGGAATAGGTAGCGGGAGGGGTGACGAGCAGTACTTC. Translating gives CASSLGIGSGRGDEQYF.

This rearrangement joins TRBV11-1 to TRBJ2-7, with 7 bases that match TRBD2. Germline CDR1 reads SGHAT; CDR2 reads FQDESV (reference sequence). The CDR3 spans 16 residues. V lost 5 bases to trimming and J lost 0 bases; unmatched junction nucleotides: 10. The CDR3 protein is CASSPPVAGDSYEQYF. The CDR3 region has the DNA TGTGCCAGCAGCCCTCCCGTGGCGGGAGACTCCTACGAGCAGTACTTC.

The chain has TRBV4-3 and TRBJ1-2, with 9 bases fitting TRBD1. Germline V lookup: CDR1 LGHNA, CDR2 YSLEER. The V gene end was trimmed by 0 bases and the J gene end by 5 bases; junction bases not matched to a gene: 7. The CDR3 loop spans 16 amino acids. CDR3 sequence (DNA): TGCGCCAGCAGCCAAGAAAATGCGGACAGGGGATATGGCTACACCTTC. Residues: CASSQENADRGYGYTF.

V and J are TRBV5-4 and TRBJ2-1, with D perhaps matching TRBD2 (6 bases). Looked up from germline, CDR1 is SGHNT and CDR2 is YYREEE (reference sequence). This CDR3 region has 14 residues. Trimming cost V 2 bases and J 10 bases, with 16 bases left between them. The CDR3 bases are TGTGCCAGCAGCTTAGGACTAACGATAGACGAGCAGTTCTTC. It translates to CASSLGLTIDEQFF. Using reference TRBV5-4 and TRBJ2-1 for the parts outside the CDR3, the full variable domain is ETGVTQSPTHLIKTRGQQVTLRCSSQSGHNTVSWYQQALGQGPQFIFQYYREEENGRGNFPPRFSGLQFPNYSSELNVNALELDDSALYLCASSLGLTIDEQFFGPGTRLTVL.

This sequence joins TRBV19 and TRBJ2-6; D gene unclear. This CDR3 has 14 amino acids. Germline loops: CDR1 LNHDA, CDR2 SQIVND (reference sequence). Trimming shortened V by 2 bases and J by 1 base, and 3 bases separated the two germline ends. DNA of the CDR3: TGTGCCAGTAGTATAATATCTGGGGCCAACGTCCTGACTTTC. Its protein product is CASSIISGANVLTF.

The chain recombines TRBV5-6 with TRBJ1-5; D is uncertain. V was shortened by 0 bases and J by 5 bases, with 9 bases between the two germline ends. Germline V gene data show CDR1 as SGHDT and CDR2 as YYEEEE. The CDR3 length is 14 residues. CDR3 sequence: CASSLAEEYQPQHF. CDR3 in DNA: TGTGCCAGCAGCTTGGCCGAGGAGTATCAGCCCCAGCATTTT.

This clone was counted a few times. The rearrangement uses TRBV10-2 and TRBJ2-1; D is ambiguous. CDR3 length: 11 residues. Trimming stripped 2 bases from V and 7 bases from J, with 3 bases between. Germline CDR1 reads WSHSY; CDR2 reads SAAADI. CDR3 in DNA: TGCGCCAGCAGTGAGCTAAATGAGCAGTTCTTC. It encodes CASSELNEQFF.

This clone was counted a single time. The CDR3 region is CASSVQGSFETQYF. DNA for the CDR3: TGTGCCAGCAGTGTCCAGGGAAGCTTCGAGACCCAGTACTTC. The rearrangement links TRBV25-1 to TRBJ2-5; D might be TRBD1 (5 bases). Germline V lookup: CDR1 MGHDK, CDR2 SYGVNS. The CDR3 runs 14 residues. Trimming took off 4 bases at V and 5 bases at J, with 14 bases between the two ends.